This passage covers 17 T cell receptor beta chains from one sample sequenced in a study of Graves' ophthalmopathy and Graves' hyperthyroidism. The authors amplified TCR beta CDR3 regions, and they did so from RNA transcripts for repertoire sequencing. An initial RT-PCR round employing HTBI primers preceded a second-round multiplex PCR. From the multiplex PCR reads, TCRdb called clonotypes with MiXCR, one entry per CDR3 protein. The data hold a few hundred thousand distinct CDR3 sequences, with 15% to 20% observed a single time. The sample comprised peripheral blood. The receptors derive from a woman in her late teens or twenties with Graves' ophthalmopathy.

The rearrangement uses TRBV11-2 and TRBJ2-5; possibly TRBD2 for D (6 bases). V was shortened by 5 bases and J by 11 bases, with 21 bases between the two germline ends. CDR3 length: 14 amino acids. Germline V gene data show CDR1 as SGHAT and CDR2 as FQNNGV. Written as DNA, the CDR3 is TGTGCCAGCAGCCAAAGCGCTACTCCGGGACTGCAGTACTTC. The encoded protein is CASSQSATPGLQYF.

This clonotype was detected ten times or more. The rearrangement uses TRBV27 and TRBJ2-5; the D gene is possibly TRBD2 (6 bases). Trimming removed 3 bases from V and 1 base from J, with 9 bases in between. The CDR3 has 14 residues. The germline CDR1 and CDR2 sequences are MNHEY and SMNVEV (reference sequence). CDR3 DNA: TGTGCCAGCAGTTTGTGGGACTCCCAAGAGACCCAGTACTTC. Its translation is CASSLWDSQETQYF.

In its sample, this clonotype was seen many times. The chain is built from TRBV27 and TRBJ1-6; possible D gene TRBD1, 6 bases. Germline CDR1 reads MNHEY; CDR2 reads SMNVEV (reference sequence). V gave up 5 bases and J gave up 3 bases, with 14 bases separating them. This CDR3 region has 16 residues. The CDR3 protein is CASSPGQNGYNSPLHF. The CDR3 bases are TGTGCCAGCAGTCCAGGACAGAATGGCTATAATTCACCCCTCCACTTT.

V gene TRBV24-1 combines with J gene TRBJ1-1; D unclear. Germline-derived CDR1 and CDR2 are KGHDR and SFDVKD. The V end lost 5 bases, the J end lost 5 bases, and 17 bases lay between the germline ends. The CDR3 has 15 residues. DNA for the CDR3: TGTGCCACCAGTGGGGGTCGAGGGCCGGGTACTGAAGCTTTCTTT. It translates to CATSGGRGPGTEAFF.

This clonotype showed up many times. The gene calls are TRBV2 and TRBJ1-2, with TRBD1 identical over 10 bases. This CDR3 spans 13 amino acids. Trimming took 5 bases from V and 8 from J; bases not matched to a gene: 5. Germline CDR1 reads SNHLY; CDR2 reads FYNNEI. The DNA for the CDR3 is TGTGCCAGCAGTTCGACAGGGGGCGCGGGCTACACCTTC. Translating gives CASSSTGGAGYTF. Combining the CDR3 with reference TRBV2 and TRBJ1-2 gives the whole variable domain EPEVTQTPSHQVTQMGQEVILRCVPISNHLYFYWYRQILGQKVEFLVSFYNNEISEKSEIFDDQFSVERPDGSNFTLKIRSTKLEDSAMYFCASSSTGGAGYTFGSGTRLTVV.

The V and J genes are TRBV7-2 and TRBJ2-7; unclear D gene. This CDR3 has 14 amino acids. V gave up 5 bases and J gave up 1 base, with 12 bases separating them. CDR1 and CDR2 from the germline V gene are SGHTA and FQGNSA. CDR3 nucleotides: TGTGCCAGCAGCCCTAAGTTTGGATCCTACGAGCAGTACTTC. Translated, it gives CASSPKFGSYEQYF.

The V and J genes are TRBV7-2 and TRBJ2-5, with 9 positions matching TRBD2. The CDR3 loop spans 15 amino acids. From germline, CDR1 is SGHTA and CDR2 FQGNSA. V was pared by 5 bases and J by 5 bases, with 9 bases of the junction left unmatched. The CDR3 DNA reads TGTGCCAGCAGCCGTAGCGGGAGTGCGTGGGAGACCCAGTACTTC. It encodes CASSRSGSAWETQYF.

This clonotype was observed at least ten times. The V gene is TRBV7-3, the J gene TRBJ2-2, with 15 bases matching TRBD2. V was clipped by 5 bases and J by 0 bases; unmatched bases: 7. Per the germline V gene, CDR1 is SGHTA and CDR2 is FQGTGA. The CDR3 length is 19 residues. CDR3 protein: CASSPRGLAGGSNTGELFF. The DNA for the CDR3 is TGTGCCAGCAGCCCCAGAGGACTAGCGGGGGGGTCGAACACCGGGGAGCTGTTTTTT. Supplemented by reference TRBV7-3 and TRBJ2-2, the full variable domain reads GAGVSQTPSNKVTEKGKYVELRCDPISGHTALYWYRQSLGQGPEFLIYFQGTGAADDSGLPNDRFFAVRPEGSVSTLKIQRTERGDSAVYLCASSPRGLAGGSNTGELFFGEGSRLTVL.

This clonotype has at least ten counts. The J gene is TRBJ1-2, the V gene TRBV6-2 or TRBV6-3; weak D call: TRBD1 (5 bases). The V and J ends lost 2 bases and 4 bases respectively, with 14 bases between them. The CDR3 totals 15 residues. CDR1 and CDR2 from the germline V gene are MNHEY and SVGEGT. The CDR3 here is CASSYGRAVIYGYTF. The CDR3 DNA reads TGTGCCAGCAGTTACGGCAGGGCTGTCATCTATGGCTACACCTTC.

This clonotype has ten or more counts. V and J are TRBV27 and TRBJ2-7; possible D gene TRBD1, 5 bases. The CDR3 length is 13 residues. The V end was cut by 10 bases, the J end by 6 bases, with 19 bases between. In germline, CDR1 is MNHEY, CDR2 SMNVEV (reference sequence). DNA of the CDR3: TGTGCCACCAAGACGCCGTTCACAGGCGAGCAGTACTTC. Residues: CATKTPFTGEQYF.

This clonotype was picked up many times. J is TRBJ1-2 and V is TRBV20-1; TRBD1 might be the D (5 bases). The germline V gene encodes CDR1 DFQATT and CDR2 SNEGSKA (reference sequence). V was pared by 1 base and J by 1 base, with 22 bases between. CDR3 length: 18 amino acids. DNA of the CDR3: TGCAGTGCTAGAGTACCAGCTAGACACGGACACAATAACTATGGCTACACCTTC. Translation gives CSARVPARHGHNNYGYTF.

This clonotype was picked up many times. It may be a read error: a sequence one base away is much more abundant. This chain connects TRBV7-9 to TRBJ2-5, with D tentatively TRBD1 (6 bases). CDR3 length equals 12 residues. V was pared by 4 bases and J by 3 bases, with 6 bases between. CDR1 and CDR2 from the germline V gene are SEHNR and FQNEAQ (reference sequence). This CDR3 is CASSWTEETQYF. In DNA, the CDR3 is TGTGCCAGCAGCTGGACAGAAGAGACCCAGTACTTC.

The sample holds many counts of this clonotype. The V and J genes are TRBV27 and TRBJ2-5; D gene unclear. CDR1 and CDR2 (germline): MNHEY, SMNVEV (reference sequence). The CDR3 loop spans 12 amino acids. V gave up 4 bases and J gave up 7 bases, with 10 bases separating them. The CDR3 DNA is TGTGCCAGCAGTTCCACCCTGGGGACCCAGTACTTC. This gives the protein CASSSTLGTQYF.

The V gene is TRBV12-3 or TRBV12-4, the J gene TRBJ2-7; 9 bases match TRBD2. The CDR3 is 15 amino acids. V lost 1 base to trimming and J lost 6 bases; unmatched junction nucleotides: 7. CDR3 in DNA: TGTGCCAGCAGTTTAGTCGGTAGCGGGAGAGGCGAGCAGTACTTC. Its protein is CASSLVGSGRGEQYF.

This clonotype showed up many times. The chain links TRBV6-1 to TRBJ1-1, with D hard to call. Germline V lookup: CDR1 MNHNS, CDR2 SASEGT. V was cut by 2 bases and J by 0 bases, with 19 bases left in between. This CDR3 contains 18 residues. For the CDR3, the DNA is TGTGCCAGCAGTGAATTCGCCCAGTCCCAATTCATGAACACTGAAGCTTTCTTT. It translates to CASSEFAQSQFMNTEAFF.

This clonotype appeared many times. The V and J genes are TRBV5-4 and TRBJ1-1; D gene uncertain. Trimming took off 0 bases at V and 7 bases at J, with 10 bases between the two ends. The CDR3 runs 13 residues. CDR1 is SGHNT, CDR2 YYREEE, per germline (reference sequence). Here the CDR3 reads CASSLDESSEAFF. The DNA of the CDR3 is TGTGCCAGCAGCTTGGACGAATCGAGTGAAGCTTTCTTT.

V usage is TRBV28 and J usage is TRBJ2-7; D may match TRBD1 or TRBD2 (6 bases each). The V gene lost 5 bases and the J gene lost 5 bases, with 19 bases spanning the gap. The CDR3 totals 15 residues. The germline CDR1 and CDR2 sequences are MDHEN and SYDVKM. CDR3 sequence reads: CASSVHGGSLNEQYF. The CDR3 DNA sequence: TGTGCCAGCAGTGTGCACGGGGGCAGTCTAAACGAGCAGTACTTC.